The 19 T cell receptor beta chains below all came from one sample that was sequenced in a study of PD-L1 blockade in urothelial cancer. Clones were sequenced by immunoSEQ multiplex PCR, and TCRdb holds only the in-frame ones, with some missing. The table has some 35,000 clones, 82% seen once. The source material was PBMCs, sampled around atezolizumab (anti-PD-L1) treatment. Source of these receptors: a man aged 55 to 70 with urothelial cancer.

The chain employs TRBV2 and TRBJ2-5, with a possible D match to TRBD1 (6 bases). This CDR3 is 14 amino acids long. Germline CDR1 and CDR2: SNHLY and FYNNEI. Trimming stripped 7 bases from V and 2 bases from J, with 14 bases between. Here the CDR3 DNA reads TGTGCCAGCATCCTCGGACAGCATCAAGAGACCCAGTACTTC. It specifies CASILGQHQETQYF.

The chain couples TRBV14 to TRBJ1-6; D uncertain. The length of the CDR3 is 11 residues. CDR1 and CDR2 (germline): SGHDN, FVKESK. The germline V and J ends were trimmed by 7 bases and 10 bases, with 8 bases remaining between them. CDR3 residues: CASTPLSPLHF. In nucleotides, the CDR3 is TGTGCCAGCACCCCACTCTCACCCCTCCACTTT.

The chain is built from TRBV5-1 and TRBJ2-7; D possibly corresponds to TRBD1 (5 bases). Trimming stripped 0 bases from V and 2 bases from J, with 9 bases between. The CDR3 sequence is 14 residues long. Germline-derived CDR1 and CDR2 are SGHRS and YFSETQ. The CDR3 is CASSLVVGAYEQYF. DNA of the CDR3: TGCGCCAGCAGCTTGGTGGTAGGGGCCTACGAGCAGTACTTC.

The chain links TRBV30 to TRBJ2-1; 11 bases are shared with TRBD2. CDR1 is GTSNPN and CDR2 is SVGIG in the germline V gene (reference sequence). V shed 5 bases and J 4 bases; nucleotides not matched to a gene: 1. CDR3 length equals 13 residues. CDR3 in DNA: TGTGCCTGGGCTAGCGGGGGGTACAATGAGCAGTTCTTC. This gives the protein CAWASGGYNEQFF.

This chain uses TRBV5-1 with TRBJ2-3, with a possible D match to TRBD1 (7 bases). The V gene lost 3 bases and the J gene lost 4 bases, with 15 bases spanning the gap. The CDR3 contains 15 residues. Germline V gives CDR1 SGHRS, CDR2 YFSETQ. CDR3 sequence: CASSSRQGGADTQYF. DNA for the CDR3: TGCGCCAGCAGCTCTAGACAGGGAGGAGCAGATACGCAGTATTTT.

The V and J genes are TRBV10-3 and TRBJ2-7, with 8 nucleotides matching TRBD2. Losses at the gene ends were 8 bases for V and 1 base for J; bases not matched to a gene: 10. The CDR3 covers 15 residues. Germline CDR1 is ENHRY and CDR2 is SYGVKD. CDR3 protein: CAIRGGAGVSYEQYF. The CDR3 nucleotides read TGTGCCATCCGGGGAGGAGCGGGGGTTTCCTACGAGCAGTACTTC.

The rearrangement links TRBV28 to TRBJ1-2; the D gene is possibly TRBD1 (5 bases). This CDR3 is 13 amino acids long. Germline CDR1 reads MDHEN; CDR2 reads SYDVKM. V lost 6 bases, J lost 2 bases, and 10 bases lay in between. CDR3 in amino acids: CASSSGGNYGYTF. The CDR3, as DNA: TGTGCCAGCAGCTCGGGGGGGAACTATGGCTACACCTTC.

This clone was detected once. The V and J genes are TRBV5-1 and TRBJ2-1, with 7 bases aligning to TRBD1. The CDR3 loop spans 14 amino acids. Germline loops: CDR1 SGHRS, CDR2 YFSETQ. V gave up 0 bases and J gave up 9 bases; unmatched junction bases: 6. For the CDR3, the DNA is TGCGCCAGCAGCTTGGAAGGGACAGAGAGTGAGCAGTTCTTC. Translated: CASSLEGTESEQFF.

The CDR3 DNA is TGCAGCGTGAACAGGTTTCAGAACACTGAAGCTTTCTTT. This codes for CSVNRFQNTEAFF. The rearrangement joins TRBV29-1 to TRBJ1-1, with D tentatively TRBD1 (5 bases). The CDR3 spans 13 residues. V dropped 6 bases and J dropped 1 base, with 12 bases sitting between them. Germline CDR1 and CDR2: SQVTM and ANQGSEA.

This chain links TRBV7-9 with TRBJ2-7; 7 nucleotides agree with TRBD1. Germline lookup yields CDR1 SEHNR and CDR2 FQNEAQ (reference sequence). With 3 bases clipped from V and 3 bases from J, the junction kept 2 bases outside the gene matches. This CDR3 has 13 amino acids. The CDR3, as DNA: TGTGCCAGCAGCTTTGACAGGGACTACGAGCAGTACTTC. Residues: CASSFDRDYEQYF.

V is TRBV19 and J is TRBJ2-1; 8 nucleotides line up with TRBD1. Trimming cost V 2 bases and J 7 bases; bases outside gene matches: 4. CDR3 length: 14 amino acids. CDR1 is LNHDA, CDR2 SQIVND, per germline (reference sequence). The CDR3 DNA reads as TGTGCCAGTAGTATATCCGGGACAGGAAATGAGCAGTTCTTC. Translated: CASSISGTGNEQFF.

This chain connects TRBV7-8 to TRBJ1-4; the match to TRBD1 covers 9 bases. CDR3 size: 15 residues. Germline loops: CDR1 SGHVS, CDR2 FQNEAQ. Unmatched junction bases numbered 6, after V lost 3 bases and J lost 7 bases. The CDR3: CASSFRGQGVEKLFF. DNA of the CDR3: TGTGCCAGCAGCTTCAGGGGACAGGGAGTTGAAAAACTGTTTTTT.

The chain carries TRBV5-6 and TRBJ2-5; no clear D. Trimming took off 1 base at V and 5 bases at J, with 15 bases between the two ends. Germline CDR1 reads SGHDT; CDR2 reads YYEEEE. The CDR3 loop spans 15 amino acids. CDR3 sequence reads: CASSLLRAYVETQYF. CDR3 nucleotide sequence: TGTGCCAGCAGCTTGCTCCGAGCATACGTGGAGACCCAGTACTTC. The whole variable domain, remainder taken from reference TRBV5-6 and TRBJ2-5, is DAGVTQSPTHLIKTRGQQVTLRCSPKSGHDTVSWYQQALGQGPQFIFQYYEEEERQRGNFPDRFSGHQFPNYSSELNVNALLLGDSALYLCASSLLRAYVETQYFGPGTRLLVL.

The chain uses TRBV6-6 and TRBJ2-3; a weak D match, TRBD1 (6 bases). V shed 6 bases and J shed 3 bases, with 16 bases lying between them. Germline V gene lookup returns CDR1 MNHNY and CDR2 SVGAGI (reference sequence). The CDR3 extends over 15 amino acids. This CDR3 reads CASSWGRGRTDTQYF. The CDR3 DNA reads as TGTGCCAGCAGCTGGGGCAGGGGTAGGACAGATACGCAGTATTTT.

This clone came up once. This chain uses TRBV28 with TRBJ2-3; 7 positions agree with TRBD2. With V trimmed by 3 bases and J by 2 bases, 8 bases remained unmatched. CDR1 is MDHEN and CDR2 is SYDVKM in the germline V gene. The CDR3 covers 16 residues. CDR3 DNA: TGTGCCAGCAGTTTGTCCAGCGGGGTCTTCACAGATACGCAGTATTTT. Translated: CASSLSSGVFTDTQYF.

This clone came up once. The chain employs TRBV7-3 and TRBJ2-3; D gene uncertain. Germline V gene sequence: CDR1 SGHTA, CDR2 FQGTGA. The CDR3 is made up of 13 amino acids. V dropped 4 bases and J dropped 1 base, with 6 bases sitting between them. CDR3 loop: CASSSLRTDTQYF. The CDR3 nucleotides are TGTGCCAGCAGCTCCCTTCGCACAGATACGCAGTATTTT. The complete variable domain, with remaining parts taken from reference TRBV7-3 and TRBJ2-3, reads GAGVSQTPSNKVTEKGKYVELRCDPISGHTALYWYRQSLGQGPEFLIYFQGTGAADDSGLPNDRFFAVRPEGSVSTLKIQRTERGDSAVYLCASSSLRTDTQYFGPGTRLTVL.

This clone was seen more than once but under ten times. CDR3 nucleotide sequence: TGTGCCAGCAGTGAGCCTCCTAGCGGGGGGCGAGACTACGAGCAGTACTTC. Amino acids: CASSEPPSGGRDYEQYF. The gene calls are TRBV2 and TRBJ2-7; 11 bases map to TRBD2. Germline V CDR1 and CDR2: SNHLY, FYNNEI. Trimming removed 3 bases from V and 3 bases from J; junction bases left unmatched: 10. This CDR3 spans 17 amino acids. The entire variable domain, with the rest obtained from reference TRBV2 and TRBJ2-7, is as follows: EPEVTQTPSHQVTQMGQEVILRCVPISNHLYFYWYRQILGQKVEFLVSFYNNEISEKSEIFDDQFSVERPDGSNFTLKIRSTKLEDSAMYFCASSEPPSGGRDYEQYFGPGTRLTVT.

This chain joins TRBV25-1 and TRBJ2-5, with 11 bases lining up with TRBD2. The germline gives CDR1 MGHDK, CDR2 SYGVNS. Trimming cost V 6 bases and J 1 base; bases outside gene matches: 4. This CDR3 comprises 15 residues. In nucleotides, the CDR3 is TGTGCCAGCAGGGTAGCGGGGGGGGGCCAAGAGACCCAGTACTTC. It encodes CASRVAGGGQETQYF.

CDR3 sequence: CASTSDRDYGYTF. The CDR3 DNA is TGTGCCAGTACCTCTGACAGGGACTATGGCTACACCTTC. V is TRBV19 and J is TRBJ1-2; 7 bases match TRBD1. The J segment lost 3 bases and the V segment lost 7 bases, leaving 5 bases of the junction unmatched. The CDR3 contains 13 residues. CDR1 is LNHDA and CDR2 is SQIVND in the germline V gene (reference sequence).